This T cell receptor beta chain was sequenced in a study of cytomegalovirus exposure and HLA in healthy donors. Primers for the PCR totalled 60 Vbeta and 13 Jbeta. Some clones are missing from TCRdb's copy, which holds only in-frame ones; the method was immunoSEQ multiplex PCR. The data show some 150,000 clones, with roughly 79% seen just once and around 14% held by the top ten. CDR3 length equals 15 residues. V lost 5 bases and J lost 5, with 16 bases in between. The V gene's germline CDR1 is MNHNY and CDR2 SVGAGI (reference sequence). Study-wide results and caveats: A later analysis reportedly identified an Asian-associated ancestry cluster as carrying fewer N-insertions than the approximately 670-donor mean.

In the case of this clone: What it binds is not known.

J is TRBJ2-1 and V is TRBV6-6, with TRBD1 as a possible D gene (6 bases). Sequenced input: PBMCs. The TCR was taken from a woman aged 50 to 60 in good health and CMV-seronegative. CDR3 DNA: TGTGCCAGCAGTCCACCCGGGACACCTAACAATGAGCAGTTCTTC. Its translation is CASSPPGTPNNEQFF.